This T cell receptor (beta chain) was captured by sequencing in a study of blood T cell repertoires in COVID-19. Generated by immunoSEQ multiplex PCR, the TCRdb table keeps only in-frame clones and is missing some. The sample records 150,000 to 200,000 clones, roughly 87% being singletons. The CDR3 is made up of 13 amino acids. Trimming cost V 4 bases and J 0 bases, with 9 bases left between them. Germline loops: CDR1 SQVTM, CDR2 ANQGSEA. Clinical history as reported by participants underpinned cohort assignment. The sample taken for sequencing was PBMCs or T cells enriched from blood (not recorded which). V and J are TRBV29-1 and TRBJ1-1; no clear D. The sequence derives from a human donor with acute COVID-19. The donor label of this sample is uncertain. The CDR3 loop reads CSVVGEMNTEAFF. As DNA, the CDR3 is TGCAGCGTTGTTGGGGAGATGAACACTGAAGCTTTCTTT.